This T cell receptor (beta chain) was documented in a study of T cells in Graves' hyperthyroidism and ophthalmopathy. RNA transcripts provided the source from which TCR beta CDR3 regions were amplified. Researchers ran a first-round RT-PCR on the TCR CDR3 using the HTBI primer set. TCRdb reanalysed the multiplex PCR reads using MiXCR and keeps one entry per CDR3 protein. The sample records about 620,000 distinct CDR3 sequences, under 20% being singletons. Germline CDR1 and CDR2: SGHAT and FQDESV (reference sequence). Trimming pared 4 bases from V and 0 bases from J, leaving 12 bases between. The CDR3 has 15 residues. This clonotype was seen only a few times.

The chain is built from TRBV11-1 and TRBJ1-1, with no clear D. The origin of this receptor is a woman in her thirties with Graves' hyperthyroidism. The sequenced material came from blood. CDR3 sequence: CASSSGRTMNTEAFF. Written as DNA, the CDR3 is TGTGCCAGCAGCTCTGGACGGACTATGAACACTGAAGCTTTCTTT.